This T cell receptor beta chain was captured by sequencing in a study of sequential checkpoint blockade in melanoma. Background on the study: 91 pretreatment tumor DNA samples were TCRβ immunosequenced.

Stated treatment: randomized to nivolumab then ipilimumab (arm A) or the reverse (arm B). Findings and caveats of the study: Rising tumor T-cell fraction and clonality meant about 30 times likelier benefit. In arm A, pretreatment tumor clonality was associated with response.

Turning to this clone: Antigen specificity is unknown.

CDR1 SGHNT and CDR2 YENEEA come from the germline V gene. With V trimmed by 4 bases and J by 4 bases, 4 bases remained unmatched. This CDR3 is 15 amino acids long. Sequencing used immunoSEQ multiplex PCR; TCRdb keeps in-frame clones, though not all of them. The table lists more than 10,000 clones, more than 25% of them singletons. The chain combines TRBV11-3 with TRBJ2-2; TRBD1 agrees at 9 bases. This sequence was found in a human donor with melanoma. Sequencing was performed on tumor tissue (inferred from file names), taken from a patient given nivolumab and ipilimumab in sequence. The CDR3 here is CASSSTGGRTGELFF. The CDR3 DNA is TGTGCCAGCAGCTCGACAGGGGGACGCACCGGGGAGCTGTTTTTT.